This TCR beta chain is drawn from a study of blood T cell repertoires in COVID-19. Assay used: immunoSEQ multiplex PCR; TCRdb lists only in-frame clones, some missing. The sample lists 150,000 to 200,000 clones; under 85% were seen once. V was clipped by 8 bases and J by 3 bases, with 4 bases between them. CDR3 length: 10 residues. The V gene's germline CDR1 is SNHLY and CDR2 FYNNEI. The gene calls are TRBV2 and TRBJ2-5; no clear D gene. The sequence came from a man older than 75 with COVID-19, enrolled during active disease. The sequenced sample was peripheral blood. The CDR3 nucleotides are TGTGCCAGCTCGGAAGAGACCCAGTACTTC. Residues: CASSEETQYF.